Following are 2 T cell receptor beta chains from one sample sequenced in a study of blood T cell repertoires in COVID-19. This table comes from immunoSEQ multiplex PCR, and its TCRdb copy is limited to in-frame clones, with some not included. This table holds 96,000 or so clones, roughly 79% found once. The specimen sequenced was peripheral blood. These receptors originate from a man older than 75 with COVID-19, enrolled during active disease.

This clone was counted between two and nine times. J is TRBJ1-3 and V is TRBV11-2; no reliable D call. The V end was cut by 2 bases, the J end by 0 bases, with 8 bases between. Germline CDR1 reads SGHAT; CDR2 reads FQNNGV. The CDR3 is made up of 15 amino acids. The CDR3 region has the DNA TGTGCCAGCAGCTTACAGGCGAGCTCTGGAAACACCATATATTTT. Its translation: CASSLQASSGNTIYF.

This rearrangement joins TRBV14 to TRBJ1-2; a possible D gene is TRBD1 (6 bases). Germline assignment: CDR1 SGHDN and CDR2 FVKESK. The CDR3 has 14 amino acids. V was trimmed by 1 base and J by 2 bases, leaving 8 bases between them. Written as DNA, the CDR3 is TGTGCCAGCAGCCAAGTTACAGGGAACTATGGCTACACCTTC. Its protein is CASSQVTGNYGYTF.